The 8 T cell receptor beta chains presented below share a single source sample, sequenced in a study of shared clonotypes between healthy human individuals. Clones were sequenced by immunoSEQ multiplex PCR, and TCRdb holds only the in-frame ones, with some missing. The repertoire holds under 850,000 clones, with 72% as singletons. The specimen was memory CD4+ T cells sorted from blood. Regarding subset: CD45RA-negative fraction. The receptors derive from a young woman in good health.

The chain employs TRBV28 and TRBJ1-5; no clear D gene. Per the germline V gene, CDR1 is MDHEN and CDR2 is SYDVKM. The V end was cut by 7 bases, the J end by 5 bases, with 12 bases between. The CDR3 runs 13 residues. In DNA form, the CDR3 reads TGTGCCAGCACACGAGGGAGGCATCAGCCCCAGCATTTT. Protein product: CASTRGRHQPQHF.

The sample holds one count of this clone. The chain couples TRBV6-6 to TRBJ2-2; 7 bases line up with TRBD2. The CDR3 is made up of 14 amino acids. CDR1 is MNHNY, CDR2 SVGAGI, per germline (reference sequence). The ends lost 7 bases at V and 2 bases at J; junction bases unmatched: 4. The CDR3 loop is CASTGGLNTGELFF. CDR3 bases: TGTGCCAGCACGGGGGGTCTTAACACCGGGGAGCTGTTTTTT.

The DNA of the CDR3 is TGTGCCAGCAGGAAACTCGGCGGGTCCTACGAGCAGTACTTC. Translating gives CASRKLGGSYEQYF. This chain joins TRBV11-2 and TRBJ2-7; maybe TRBD2 (5 bases). There are 14 residues in the CDR3. V lost 6 bases and J 1 base, leaving 13 bases between the germline ends. CDR1 and CDR2 (germline): SGHAT, FQNNGV.

V and J are TRBV6-5 and TRBJ2-7; D is perhaps TRBD1 (6 bases). This CDR3 has 13 amino acids. V gave up 1 base and J gave up 7 bases, with 11 bases separating them. CDR1 and CDR2 (germline): MNHEY, SVGAGI. CDR3 amino acids: CASSYWQGREQYF. In nucleotides, the CDR3 is TGTGCCAGCAGTTACTGGCAGGGGCGAGAGCAGTACTTC.

The chain uses TRBV11-2 and TRBJ1-1; no clear D gene. This CDR3 has 14 amino acids. The V end lost 5 bases, the J end lost 10 bases, and 20 bases lay between the germline ends. Per germline, CDR1 SGHAT and CDR2 FQNNGV. The CDR3 nucleotides are TGTGCCAGCAGCGAGCCGACGAGCCTCTCGGGAGCTTTCTTT. Protein: CASSEPTSLSGAFF.

The chain combines TRBV19 with TRBJ2-1; D is undetermined. This CDR3 has 13 residues. The germline V gene encodes CDR1 LNHDA and CDR2 SQIVND (reference sequence). V was cut by 3 bases and J by 6 bases, with 9 bases left in between. Here the CDR3 DNA reads TGTGCCAGTAGTATCAGTAGAATCAATGAGCAGTTCTTC. It yields the protein CASSISRINEQFF.

This chain joins TRBV5-1 and TRBJ1-1; possible D gene TRBD1, 5 bases. The CDR3 contains 13 residues. CDR1 SGHRS and CDR2 YFSETQ come from the germline V gene. Trimming took 9 bases from V and 0 from J, leaving 12 bases between them. The CDR3 coding sequence is TGCGCCACTGCCGGGACGGTGAACACTGAAGCTTTCTTT. Protein: CATAGTVNTEAFF.

V gene TRBV6-5 combines with J gene TRBJ1-1; 9 nucleotides agree with TRBD1. Germline CDR1 MNHEY, CDR2 SVGAGI. This CDR3 contains 15 residues. The V gene end was trimmed by 10 bases and the J gene end by 5 bases; junction bases not matched to a gene: 14. The CDR3 DNA follows: TGTGCCACTCGTTTCGGGGACAGGGTGGGAACTGAAGCTTTCTTT. It is translated as CATRFGDRVGTEAFF.